This TCR beta chain originates from a study of shared clonotypes between healthy human individuals. Study-wide results and caveats: Relative to clonotypes present in all four donors, those not shared had lower generation probabilities.

V lost 4 bases, J lost 0 bases, and 5 bases stayed unmatched. Germline V gene lookup returns CDR1 SGHRS and CDR2 YFSETQ. CDR3 length equals 16 residues. Turning to this clone: The antigen is unknown.

The table came from immunoSEQ multiplex PCR; TCRdb's copy has only in-frame clones and leaves some out. The top ten clones hold roughly 0.39% of a sample with 2,500,000 or so clones, roughly 93% of them seen once. The chain has TRBV5-1 and TRBJ2-3; 10 bases match TRBD1. The receptor comes from a man aged 18 to 29 in good health. Some clones in this sample may be carry-over from other donors' samples. The sequencing input was naive CD4+ T cells from PBMCs. Subset in this sample: CD45RA+ positively selected. The CDR3 DNA reads TGCGCCAGCAGCCTGCCGGGACAGGGGAGCACAGATACGCAGTATTTT. Translated: CASSLPGQGSTDTQYF. Looking up the rest from reference TRBV5-1 and TRBJ2-3 gives the full variable domain: KAGVTQTPRYLIKTRGQQVTLSCSPISGHRSVSWYQQTPGQGLQFLFEYFSETQRNKGNFPGRFSGRQFSNSRSEMNVSTLELGDSALYLCASSLPGQGSTDTQYFGPGTRLTVL.